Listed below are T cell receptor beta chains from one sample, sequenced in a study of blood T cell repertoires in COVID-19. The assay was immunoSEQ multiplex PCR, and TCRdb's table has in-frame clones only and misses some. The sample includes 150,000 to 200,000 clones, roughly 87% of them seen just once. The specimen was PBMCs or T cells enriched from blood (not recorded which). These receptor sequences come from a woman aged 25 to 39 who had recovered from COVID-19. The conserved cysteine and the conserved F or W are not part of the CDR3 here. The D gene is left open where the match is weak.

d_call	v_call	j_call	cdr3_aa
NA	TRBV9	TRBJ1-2	ASSGSGRNYGYT
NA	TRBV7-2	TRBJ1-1	ASSLRGGPSGTEAF
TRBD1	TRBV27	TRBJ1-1	ASRRQGEITEAF
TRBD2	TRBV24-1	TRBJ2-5	ATSDLGGGLETQY
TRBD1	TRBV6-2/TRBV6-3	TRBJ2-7	ASSSIQGKSYEQY
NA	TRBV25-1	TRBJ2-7	ASSGFYEQY
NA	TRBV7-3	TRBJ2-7	ASSLFSGVKYEQY
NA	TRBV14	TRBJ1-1	ASSHGQNTEAF
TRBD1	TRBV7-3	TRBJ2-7	ASSLSGTGPYEQY
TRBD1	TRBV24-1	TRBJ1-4	ATSEGQGREKLF
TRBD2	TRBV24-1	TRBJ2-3	ATSPGGLSTDTQY
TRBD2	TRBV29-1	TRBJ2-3	SPATYPSGRWPDTQY
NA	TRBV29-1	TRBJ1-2	SDGHWNGYT
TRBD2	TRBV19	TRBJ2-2	ASSLGTSGSYGELF
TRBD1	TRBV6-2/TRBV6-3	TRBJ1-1	ASSYRGQATNTEAF
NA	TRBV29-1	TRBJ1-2	SVGRTPDNYGYT
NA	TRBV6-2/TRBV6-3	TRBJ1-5	ASSYSQGTQPQH
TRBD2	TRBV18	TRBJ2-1	ASSPPTGGPSNEQF
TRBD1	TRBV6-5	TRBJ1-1	ASTRGTGENTEAF
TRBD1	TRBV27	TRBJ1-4	ASSLDRVNEKLF
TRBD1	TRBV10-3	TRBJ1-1	AISPGQGSTEAF
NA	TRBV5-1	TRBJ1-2	ASSLGAGAGGYT
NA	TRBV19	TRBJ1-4	ASTYRATNEKLF
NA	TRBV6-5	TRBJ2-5	ASSPRQSDGETQY
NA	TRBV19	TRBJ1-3	ASSIAGSSGNTIY
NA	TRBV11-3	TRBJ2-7	ASSRRDFHEQY
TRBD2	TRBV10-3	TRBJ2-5	AISEGAGERETQY
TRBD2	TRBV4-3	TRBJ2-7	ASSQAPAGRPSTYEQY
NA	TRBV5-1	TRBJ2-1	ASSLEESRDEQF
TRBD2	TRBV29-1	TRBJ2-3	SVDRTSGSSTDTQY
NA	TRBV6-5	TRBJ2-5	ASSYSPGQETQY
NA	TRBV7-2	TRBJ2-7	ASSLSPHEQY
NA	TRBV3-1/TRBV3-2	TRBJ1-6	ASSQDSGGPLH
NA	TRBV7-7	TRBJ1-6	ASSLRQGHNSYNSPLH
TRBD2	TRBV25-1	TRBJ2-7	ASSESGGSYEQY
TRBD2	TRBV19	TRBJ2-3	ASSMTSGPTDTQY
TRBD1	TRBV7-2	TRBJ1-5	ASSQGTGGGNQPQH
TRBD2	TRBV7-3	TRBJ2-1	ASSPKAAGTSGSHEQF
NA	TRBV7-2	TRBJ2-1	ASSPPGSYNEQF
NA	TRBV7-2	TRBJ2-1	ASSINRNAYNEQF
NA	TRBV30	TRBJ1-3	AWSETGSGNTIY
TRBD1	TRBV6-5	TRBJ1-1	ASSWDRGPNTEAF
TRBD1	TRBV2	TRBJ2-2	ASWESGTGNTGELF
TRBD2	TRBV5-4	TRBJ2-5	ASSVAGERQETQY
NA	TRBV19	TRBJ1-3	ASKGSGDTIY